These T cell receptor beta chains were read from a single sample in a study of identifying expanded T cells in peripheral blood. Produced via immunoSEQ multiplex PCR; TCRdb's table is partial and in-frame only. The sample gives some 90,000 clones, 70% to 90% of which show up once; 15% to 20% is in the top ten. The sequenced sample consisted of blood. These receptors were taken from a person aged 18 to 70 in good health. CDR3s include the opening cysteine and the closing phenylalanine or tryptophan. The D gene is left open where the match is weak. The size of a clone is reported for some rows only, either as once, few or many, or as a class for expanded clones.

CDR3: CASSFKGSGFIYGYTF
DNA: TGTGCCAGCAGCTTTAAAGGGTCAGGTTTTATCTATGGCTACACCTTC
V: TRBV7-2
size: -
J: TRBJ1-2
D: -

CDR3: CASSLDSRTSQQETQYF
DNA: TGTGCCAGCAGCTTAGATAGTCGAACTTCGCAGCAAGAGACCCAGTACTTC
V: TRBV11-2
size: -
J: TRBJ2-5
D: -

CDR3: CASSRDTNTEAFF
DNA: TGTGCCAGCAGTAGGGACACGAACACTGAAGCTTTCTTT
V: TRBV2
size: -
J: TRBJ1-1
D: -

CDR3: CASSQEGVNYGYTF
DNA: TGCGCCAGCAGCCAAGAAGGGGTTAACTATGGCTACACCTTC
V: TRBV4-1
size: -
J: TRBJ1-2
D: -

CDR3: CAWSVLGNTEAFF
DNA: TGTGCCTGGAGTGTACTAGGGAACACTGAAGCTTTCTTT
V: TRBV30
size: -
J: TRBJ1-1
D: -

CDR3: CASSQDTGWNTEAFF
DNA: TGCGCCAGCAGCCAAGATACCGGCTGGAACACTGAAGCTTTCTTT
V: TRBV4-3
size: -
J: TRBJ1-1
D: -

CDR3: CASSYYGQGTEAFF
DNA: TGTGCCAGCAGTTATTATGGGCAGGGGACTGAAGCTTTCTTT
V: TRBV6-5
size: -
J: TRBJ1-1
D: -

CDR3: CASSLSLSSYNSPLHF
DNA: TGTGCCAGCAGCCTGTCCTTGAGCTCCTATAATTCACCCCTCCACTTT
V: TRBV5-6
size: once
J: TRBJ1-6
D: -

CDR3: CASSAQTGVSSPLHF
DNA: TGTGCCAGCAGCGCTCAGACAGGGGTTAGTTCACCCCTCCACTTT
V: TRBV5-4
size: -
J: TRBJ1-6
D: TRBD1

CDR3: CASSSLPIGEKLFF
DNA: TGTGCCAGCAGCTCTCTACCCATCGGAGAAAAACTGTTTTTT
V: TRBV28
size: -
J: TRBJ1-4
D: -

CDR3: CASSDETRRDYEQYF
DNA: TGTGCCAGCAGCGACGAGACAAGGAGGGACTACGAGCAGTACTTC
V: TRBV6-5
size: once
J: TRBJ2-7
D: -

CDR3: CASSFAGTYEQYF
DNA: TGTGCCAGCAGTTTCGCAGGAACCTACGAGCAGTACTTC
V: TRBV6-5
size: -
J: TRBJ2-7
D: -

CDR3: CASSFGGEQYF
DNA: TGTGCCAGCAGCTTCGGGGGCGAGCAGTACTTC
V: TRBV11-2
size: once
J: TRBJ2-7
D: -

CDR3: CASSWDTGGYGYTF
DNA: TGTGCCAGCAGCTGGGACACTGGCGGCTATGGCTACACCTTC
V: TRBV5-6
size: -
J: TRBJ1-2
D: -

CDR3: CASSFVPGGGELFF
DNA: TGCGCCAGCAGCTTCGTCCCGGGTGGCGGGGAGCTGTTTTTT
V: TRBV5-1
size: -
J: TRBJ2-2
D: -

CDR3: CASSAEGTVSYEQYF
DNA: TGTGCCAGCAGCGCGGAAGGGACAGTCAGTTACGAGCAGTACTTC
V: TRBV9
size: -
J: TRBJ2-7
D: TRBD1

CDR3: CASSLFEERTAFPTDTQYF
DNA: TGTGCCAGCAGCTTGTTCGAGGAAAGGACCGCCTTCCCGACAGATACGCAGTATTTT
V: TRBV5-6
size: -
J: TRBJ2-3
D: -

CDR3: CATSGRTGNNQPQHF
DNA: TGTGCCACCAGCGGCCGGACAGGGAACAATCAGCCCCAGCATTTT
V: TRBV15
size: -
J: TRBJ1-5
D: TRBD1

CDR3: CASSWTGQGYDEQYF
DNA: TGTGCCAGCAGTTGGACGGGACAGGGGTACGACGAGCAGTACTTC
V: TRBV6-5
size: -
J: TRBJ2-7
D: TRBD1

CDR3: CASSLVPTGGNQPQHF
DNA: TGTGCCAGCAGCTTGGTGCCTACAGGAGGAAATCAGCCCCAGCATTTT
V: TRBV5-5
size: -
J: TRBJ1-5
D: -

CDR3: CASVQEIEQFF
DNA: TGTGCCAGCGTACAGGAGATTGAGCAGTTCTTC
V: TRBV2
size: -
J: TRBJ2-1
D: -

CDR3: CAIKGQTNTEAFF
DNA: TGTGCCATCAAGGGACAGACGAACACTGAAGCTTTCTTT
V: TRBV10-3
size: -
J: TRBJ1-1
D: TRBD1

CDR3: CASSPVGSQNQPQHF
DNA: TGTGCCAGCAGCCCCGTTGGGAGCCAAAATCAGCCCCAGCATTTT
V: TRBV7-9
size: -
J: TRBJ1-5
D: -

CDR3: CASSRDRGADYEQYF
DNA: TGTGCCAGCAGCAGGGACAGGGGGGCGGATTACGAGCAGTACTTC
V: TRBV7-9
size: -
J: TRBJ2-7
D: TRBD1

CDR3: CASSPTGFWEKLFF
DNA: TGTGCCAGCAGTCCTACAGGGTTCTGGGAAAAACTGTTTTTT
V: TRBV27
size: -
J: TRBJ1-4
D: -

CDR3: CASSLSSWTGSPQPQHF
DNA: TGTGCCAGCAGCTTATCATCTTGGACAGGGAGTCCTCAGCCCCAGCATTTT
V: TRBV7-9
size: -
J: TRBJ1-5
D: TRBD1

CDR3: CASSILGQGAVLNTEAFF
DNA: TGTGCCAGTAGTATACTGGGACAGGGGGCCGTCCTGAACACTGAAGCTTTCTTT
V: TRBV19
size: -
J: TRBJ1-1
D: TRBD1

CDR3: CASSEGGFGTDTQYF
DNA: TGTGCCAGCAGCGAAGGGGGGTTCGGCACAGATACGCAGTATTTT
V: TRBV13
size: -
J: TRBJ2-3
D: -

CDR3: CASSPTTSGGSETQYF
DNA: TGCGCCAGCAGCCCGACGACTAGCGGGGGGTCGGAGACCCAGTACTTC
V: TRBV5-1
size: -
J: TRBJ2-5
D: TRBD2

CDR3: CASSLVAGGSYEQYF
DNA: TGCGCCAGCAGCTTGGTGGCAGGGGGTTCCTACGAGCAGTACTTC
V: TRBV5-1
size: -
J: TRBJ2-7
D: TRBD1

CDR3: CASTATDLDNSPLHF
DNA: TGTGCCAGCACCGCGACCGATCTCGACAATTCACCCCTCCACTTT
V: TRBV6-5
size: few
J: TRBJ1-6
D: -

CDR3: CASSFGRIGADTQYF
DNA: TGTGCCAGCAGCTTCGGGCGAATCGGCGCAGATACGCAGTATTTT
V: TRBV13
size: -
J: TRBJ2-3
D: -

CDR3: CASSQERASDEQFF
DNA: TGCGCCAGCAGCCAAGAAAGGGCCAGCGATGAGCAGTTCTTC
V: TRBV4-3
size: -
J: TRBJ2-1
D: -

CDR3: CASSLLLAGGLANEQFF
DNA: TGTGCCAGCAGCTTGTTACTAGCGGGGGGGCTTGCGAATGAGCAGTTCTTC
V: TRBV5-6
size: -
J: TRBJ2-1
D: TRBD2

CDR3: CASSARNRVGRNQPQHF
DNA: TGTGCCAGCAGCGCCCGAAACAGGGTCGGCCGCAATCAGCCCCAGCATTTT
V: TRBV5-5
size: -
J: TRBJ1-5
D: -

CDR3: CASRALQGLGTDTQYF
DNA: TGTGCCAGTAGGGCTCTACAGGGGTTAGGGACAGATACGCAGTATTTT
V: TRBV19
size: once
J: TRBJ2-3
D: TRBD1

CDR3: CASTLGVFMNTEAFF
DNA: TGTGCCAGCACATTGGGGGTGTTCATGAACACTGAAGCTTTCTTT
V: TRBV6-5
size: -
J: TRBJ1-1
D: -

CDR3: CASSFETGGVTGELFF
DNA: TGTGCCAGCAGCTTTGAGACAGGGGGCGTCACCGGGGAGCTGTTTTTT
V: TRBV7-2
size: -
J: TRBJ2-2
D: TRBD1

CDR3: CASSEMTTSNYEQYF
DNA: TGTGCCAGCAGTGAAATGACAACAAGCAACTACGAGCAGTACTTC
V: TRBV6-1
size: -
J: TRBJ2-7
D: -

CDR3: CASRDGRTHIQYF
DNA: TGTGCCAGCCGGGACGGACGAACGCACATTCAGTACTTC
V: TRBV7-2
size: -
J: TRBJ2-4
D: -

CDR3: CASSLGADSPGQYF
DNA: TGTGCCAGCAGCTTAGGCGCGGACAGTCCTGGCCAGTACTTC
V: TRBV5-5
size: -
J: TRBJ2-5
D: -

CDR3: CASSLILTDTQYF
DNA: TGTGCCAGCAGCTTAATCCTCACAGATACGCAGTATTTT
V: TRBV7-9
size: -
J: TRBJ2-3
D: -

CDR3: CASSPQGTVNTEAFF
DNA: TGTGCCAGCAGCCCACAGGGGACGGTGAACACTGAAGCTTTCTTT
V: TRBV6-5
size: -
J: TRBJ1-1
D: TRBD1

CDR3: CASSLALHMAGNTIYF
DNA: TGTGCCAGCAGCTTAGCGTTACATATGGCTGGAAACACCATATATTTT
V: TRBV7-6
size: -
J: TRBJ1-3
D: -

CDR3: CSVLSYTGELFF
DNA: TGCAGCGTCCTCAGTTACACCGGGGAGCTGTTTTTT
V: TRBV29-1
size: -
J: TRBJ2-2
D: -

CDR3: CASSYSQAKGYEQYF
DNA: TGTGCCAGCAGTTACTCGCAGGCAAAGGGGTACGAGCAGTACTTC
V: TRBV6-5
size: -
J: TRBJ2-7
D: -

CDR3: CASSQEWGARDTQYF
DNA: TGCGCCAGCAGCCAAGAATGGGGGGCAAGAGATACGCAGTATTTT
V: TRBV4-1
size: -
J: TRBJ2-3
D: -

CDR3: CASSLSRGSSYNEQFF
DNA: TGTGCCAGCAGCTTAAGCAGGGGCAGCTCCTACAATGAGCAGTTCTTC
V: TRBV7-8
size: -
J: TRBJ2-1
D: -

CDR3: CASRPSAGPGQGAYEQYF
DNA: TGTGCCAGCAGACCAAGTGCGGGTCCGGGACAGGGGGCCTACGAGCAGTACTTC
V: TRBV28
size: -
J: TRBJ2-7
D: TRBD1